The T cell receptor beta chain described here comes from a study of control samples from healthy donors and cancer patients. Using immunoSEQ multiplex PCR, the repertoire was profiled, and TCRdb retains in-frame clones only, with some absent. The data show about 160,000 clones, approximately 90% seen once. Germline-derived CDR1 and CDR2 are SGHRS and YFSETQ. Trimming stripped 0 bases from V and 4 bases from J, with 8 bases between. The CDR3 consists of 13 residues. Sequenced input: blood. This receptor was obtained from a woman in her twenties or thirties in good health. The rearrangement uses TRBV5-1 and TRBJ2-7; D remains ambiguous. The CDR3 region is CASSLGQQYEQYF. In nucleotides, the CDR3 is TGCGCCAGCAGCTTGGGGCAGCAGTACGAGCAGTACTTC. The complete variable domain, with remaining parts taken from reference TRBV5-1 and TRBJ2-7, reads KAGVTQTPRYLIKTRGQQVTLSCSPISGHRSVSWYQQTPGQGLQFLFEYFSETQRNKGNFPGRFSGRQFSNSRSEMNVSTLELGDSALYLCASSLGQQYEQYFGPGTRLTVT.